Below, 22 T cell receptor beta chains from the same sample are listed, as sequenced in a study of blood T cell repertoires in COVID-19. Data came from immunoSEQ multiplex PCR; TCRdb stores just in-frame clones and leaves some out. This table has tens of thousands of clones, about 86% appearing once. The source material was peripheral blood. The receptors come from a man between 65 and 79 years old with acute or convalescent COVID-19.

V and J are TRBV7-9 and TRBJ1-1; unclear D gene. In germline, CDR1 is SEHNR, CDR2 FQNEAQ (reference sequence). This CDR3 spans 13 amino acids. Trimming stripped 5 bases from V and 0 bases from J, with 7 bases between. The CDR3 sequence: CASSPQMNTEAFF. CDR3 bases: TGTGCCAGCAGCCCTCAGATGAACACTGAAGCTTTCTTT.

V usage is TRBV5-5 and J usage is TRBJ1-4; tentative D call: TRBD1 (5 bases). The length of the CDR3 is 13 residues. Trimming pared 4 bases from V and 15 bases from J, leaving 19 bases between. Germline loops: CDR1 SGHKS, CDR2 YYEKEE (reference sequence). CDR3 DNA: TGTGCCAGCAGCCCGGACGGGACCCGGGGGGTGTTTTTT. It codes for CASSPDGTRGVFF.

CDR3 loop: CASSQSPTGPLFF. The CDR3 DNA follows: TGTGCCAGCAGCCAATCTCCGACAGGGCCACTGTTTTTT. The chain recombines TRBV3-1 (or the pseudogene TRBV3-2) with TRBJ1-4; the match to TRBD1 covers 7 bases. With 2 bases clipped from V and 13 bases from J, the junction kept 7 bases outside the gene matches. The germline CDR1 and CDR2 sequences are LGHDT and YNNKEL (reference sequence). The CDR3 runs to 13 residues.

The gene calls are TRBV5-1 and TRBJ1-1; no clear D. Trimming removed 4 bases from V and 1 base from J, with 14 bases in between. The CDR3 consists of 15 residues. The germline V gene encodes CDR1 SGHRS and CDR2 YFSETQ. This CDR3 is CASSLEPRKNTEAFF. The CDR3 DNA sequence: TGCGCCAGCAGCCTGGAGCCGAGGAAGAACACTGAAGCTTTCTTT. Drawing the rest from reference TRBV5-1 and TRBJ1-1, the complete variable domain is KAGVTQTPRYLIKTRGQQVTLSCSPISGHRSVSWYQQTPGQGLQFLFEYFSETQRNKGNFPGRFSGRQFSNSRSEMNVSTLELGDSALYLCASSLEPRKNTEAFFGQGTRLTVV.

This clone came up once. The chain carries TRBV6-2 or TRBV6-3 and TRBJ2-1, with 8 bases matching TRBD1. The CDR3 covers 14 residues. The junction had 9 bases not matched to a gene; V was cut back by 5 bases and J by 9 bases. The germline V gene encodes CDR1 MNHEY and CDR2 SVGEGT. CDR3 loop: CASSGRTGRFEQFF. Here the CDR3 DNA reads TGTGCCAGCAGTGGTCGGACAGGGAGGTTTGAGCAGTTCTTC.

This sequence joins TRBV5-1 and TRBJ1-1; tentative D call: TRBD1 (6 bases). V was trimmed by 3 bases and J by 1 base, leaving 13 bases between them. Germline V gives CDR1 SGHRS, CDR2 YFSETQ. This CDR3 has 15 residues. CDR3 DNA: TGCGCCAGCAGCTCAGGACAGAACCGGAACACTGAAGCTTTCTTT. It encodes CASSSGQNRNTEAFF.

CDR3 sequence (DNA): TGCGCCAGCAGCCAAGCTAGCGGGGGAGCCCTTTCCTACGAGCAGTACTTC. This gives the protein CASSQASGGALSYEQYF. J is TRBJ2-7 and V is TRBV4-1; TRBD2 aligns across 10 bases. Germline V gives CDR1 MGHRA, CDR2 YSYEKL. V dropped 1 base and J dropped 1; count of bases not matched to a gene: 7. The CDR3 spans 17 residues.

The chain recombines TRBV7-9 with TRBJ1-6, with 7 nucleotides matching TRBD1. V lost 5 bases, J lost 2 bases, and 3 bases stayed unmatched. The CDR3 extends over 15 amino acids. CDR1 SEHNR and CDR2 FQNEAQ come from the germline V gene (reference sequence). DNA of the CDR3: TGTGCCAGCAGCCCCGGGACAGCCTATAATTCACCCCTCCACTTT. This translates into CASSPGTAYNSPLHF. Filled out from reference TRBV7-9 and TRBJ1-6, the complete variable domain reads DTGVSQNPRHKITKRGQNVTFRCDPISEHNRLYWYRQTLGQGPEFLTYFQNEAQLEKSRLLSDRFSAERPKGSFSTLEIQRTEQGDSAMYLCASSPGTAYNSPLHFGNGTRLTVT.

The genes are TRBV28 and TRBJ2-3; TRBD2 might be the D (5 bases). The germline V gene has CDR1 MDHEN and CDR2 SYDVKM. The CDR3 runs 15 residues. Trimming left V 5 bases short and J 7 bases short, with 19 bases between. The chain's CDR3 is CASSTSGRGVNTQYF. In DNA form, the CDR3 reads TGTGCCAGCAGTACCTCGGGAAGAGGAGTGAATACGCAGTATTTT.

This clone was counted once. The chain links TRBV9 to TRBJ2-6; D perhaps matches TRBD1 (6 bases). V gave up 2 bases and J gave up 12 bases, with 12 bases separating them. Germline V gene data show CDR1 as SGDLS and CDR2 as YYNGEE. This CDR3 comprises 13 residues. In nucleotides, the CDR3 is TGTGCCAGCAGCGTTGGCAGGGACACCGTCCTGACTTTC. Its translation is CASSVGRDTVLTF.

The V call is TRBV7-8, the J call TRBJ2-3; D perhaps matches TRBD2 (6 bases). Looked up from germline, CDR1 is SGHVS and CDR2 is FQNEAQ. The CDR3 runs to 16 residues. V was trimmed by 4 bases and J by 6 bases, leaving 20 bases between them. The chain's CDR3 is CASSYRSSATGDTQYF. The CDR3 DNA is TGTGCCAGCAGCTACAGGTCTAGCGCTACGGGTGATACGCAGTATTTT. Full variable domain (remainder filled in from reference TRBV7-8 and TRBJ2-3): GAGVSQSPRYKVAKRGQDVALRCDPISGHVSLFWYQQALGQGPEFLTYFQNEAQLDKSGLPSDRFFAERPEGSVSTLKIQRTQQEDSAVYLCASSYRSSATGDTQYFGPGTRLTVL.

V gene TRBV7-2 combines with J gene TRBJ1-6, with TRBD1 matching over 8 bases. From germline, CDR1 is SGHTA and CDR2 FQGNSA. Trimming removed 5 bases from V and 9 bases from J; junction bases left unmatched: 12. The CDR3 totals 16 residues. In nucleotides, the CDR3 is TGTGCCAGCAGCCGCTGGACAGGGCTTGACCCTTCACCCCTCCACTTT. Encoded protein: CASSRWTGLDPSPLHF.

The V gene is TRBV5-1, the J gene TRBJ2-7; perhaps TRBD2 as D (5 bases). V dropped 0 bases and J dropped 5 bases, with 18 bases sitting between them. CDR1 is SGHRS, CDR2 YFSETQ, per germline. This CDR3 comprises 16 residues. This chain's CDR3 is CASSLAVGPPGNEQYF. CDR3 nucleotides: TGCGCCAGCAGCTTGGCCGTAGGGCCCCCCGGGAACGAGCAGTACTTC.

The gene calls are TRBV6-2 or TRBV6-3 and TRBJ2-5; no reliable D call. CDR3 length: 14 residues. V was cut by 2 bases and J by 5 bases, with 12 bases left in between. Germline values: CDR1 MNHEY, CDR2 SVGEGT. The CDR3 DNA reads TGTGCCAGCAGTTACGTGGTGACACTTGAGACCCAGTACTTC. Protein: CASSYVVTLETQYF.

The chain links TRBV11-2 to TRBJ2-3; tentatively, D is TRBD1 (5 bases). This CDR3 is built from 14 residues. The germline CDR1 and CDR2 sequences are SGHAT and FQNNGV. The ends were cut back, 0 bases at V and 4 bases at J, with 8 bases in the middle. This CDR3 is CASSLDARADTQYF. CDR3 bases: TGTGCCAGCAGCTTAGATGCCAGGGCAGATACGCAGTATTTT. The whole variable domain, filled in from reference TRBV11-2 and TRBJ2-3, reads EAGVAQSPRYKIIEKRQSVAFWCNPISGHATLYWYQQILGQGPKLLIQFQNNGVVDDSQLPKDRFSAERLKGVDSTLKIQPAKLEDSAVYLCASSLDARADTQYFGPGTRLTVL.

In this sample, this clone turned up once. The chain employs TRBV11-3 and TRBJ1-1, with TRBD1 matching over 11 bases. Germline values: CDR1 SGHNT, CDR2 YENEEA. The junction had 3 bases not matched to a gene; V was cut back by 5 bases and J by 10 bases. The length of the CDR3 is 12 residues. For the CDR3, the DNA is TGTGCCAGCAGCCGGGGACAGGGGGGAGCTTTCTTT. Amino acid sequence: CASSRGQGGAFF.

The V call is TRBV11-2, the J call TRBJ2-5; D is perhaps TRBD2 (5 bases). This CDR3 contains 12 residues. CDR1 and CDR2 (germline): SGHAT, FQNNGV. V lost 5 bases to trimming and J lost 5 bases, with 9 bases between them. CDR3 DNA: TGTGCCAGCAGCCGGGAAGAGGAGACCCAGTACTTC. Protein: CASSREEETQYF. Filled out from reference TRBV11-2 and TRBJ2-5, the complete variable domain reads EAGVAQSPRYKIIEKRQSVAFWCNPISGHATLYWYQQILGQGPKLLIQFQNNGVVDDSQLPKDRFSAERLKGVDSTLKIQPAKLEDSAVYLCASSREEETQYFGPGTRLLVL.

This clone appeared a few times. The CDR3 nucleotides are TGTGCCAGCACAGTGGTCGTTTCTAACTATGGCTACACCTTC. This encodes CASTVVVSNYGYTF. This chain joins TRBV2 and TRBJ1-2; D not certain. V lost 7 bases, J lost 0 bases, and 12 bases lay in between. CDR1 and CDR2 (germline): SNHLY, FYNNEI. The CDR3 contains 14 residues.

The CDR3 nucleotides read TGTGCCAGCAGCCGTCCAGATGATTTCATGAACACTGAAGCTTTCTTT. Translating gives CASSRPDDFMNTEAFF. The V and J genes are TRBV5-4 and TRBJ1-1; D is ambiguous. Between the trimmed V and J ends, which lost 4 bases and 0 bases, there was a span of 16 bases. The CDR3 spans 16 residues. Germline loops: CDR1 SGHNT, CDR2 YYREEE (reference sequence).

The chain uses TRBV4-1 and TRBJ2-1; 14 bases map to TRBD2. The CDR3 totals 16 residues. V dropped 1 base and J dropped 6; count of bases not matched to a gene: 2. Germline V gives CDR1 MGHRA, CDR2 YSYEKL. DNA of the CDR3: TGCGCCAGCAGCCAAGGAGGACTAGCGGGGGGCAATGAGCAGTTCTTC. Amino acids: CASSQGGLAGGNEQFF.

The chain carries TRBV4-3 and TRBJ1-6; the match to TRBD1 covers 9 bases. This CDR3 spans 16 amino acids. The germline V gene encodes CDR1 LGHNA and CDR2 YSLEER. V lost 4 bases, J lost 8 bases, and 9 bases stayed unmatched. The CDR3 nucleotides are TGCGCCAGCAGCCCTAGTTTAGACAGGGGGTATTCACCCCTCCACTTT. Amino acid sequence: CASSPSLDRGYSPLHF.

This chain connects TRBV29-1 to TRBJ1-2, with TRBD1 as a possible D gene (5 bases). Looked up from germline, CDR1 is SQVTM and CDR2 is ANQGSEA. Trimming stripped 3 bases from V and 4 bases from J, with 9 bases between. This CDR3 spans 12 amino acids. The CDR3 region is CSVDGGFYGYTF. The CDR3 coding sequence is TGCAGCGTTGACGGGGGGTTCTATGGCTACACCTTC.